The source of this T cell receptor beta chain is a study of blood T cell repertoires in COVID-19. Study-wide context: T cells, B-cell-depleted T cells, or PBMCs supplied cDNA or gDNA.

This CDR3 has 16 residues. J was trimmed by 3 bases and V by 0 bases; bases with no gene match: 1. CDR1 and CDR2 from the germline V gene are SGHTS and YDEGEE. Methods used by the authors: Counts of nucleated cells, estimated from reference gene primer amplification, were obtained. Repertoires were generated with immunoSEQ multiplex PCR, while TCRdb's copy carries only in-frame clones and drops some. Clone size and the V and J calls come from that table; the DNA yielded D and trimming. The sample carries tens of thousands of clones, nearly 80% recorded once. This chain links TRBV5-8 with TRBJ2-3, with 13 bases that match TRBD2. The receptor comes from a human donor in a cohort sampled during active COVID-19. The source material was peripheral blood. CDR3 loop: CASSLGLAGGTDTQYF. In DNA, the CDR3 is TGTGCCAGCAGCTTGGGACTAGCGGGAGGAACAGATACGCAGTATTTT.